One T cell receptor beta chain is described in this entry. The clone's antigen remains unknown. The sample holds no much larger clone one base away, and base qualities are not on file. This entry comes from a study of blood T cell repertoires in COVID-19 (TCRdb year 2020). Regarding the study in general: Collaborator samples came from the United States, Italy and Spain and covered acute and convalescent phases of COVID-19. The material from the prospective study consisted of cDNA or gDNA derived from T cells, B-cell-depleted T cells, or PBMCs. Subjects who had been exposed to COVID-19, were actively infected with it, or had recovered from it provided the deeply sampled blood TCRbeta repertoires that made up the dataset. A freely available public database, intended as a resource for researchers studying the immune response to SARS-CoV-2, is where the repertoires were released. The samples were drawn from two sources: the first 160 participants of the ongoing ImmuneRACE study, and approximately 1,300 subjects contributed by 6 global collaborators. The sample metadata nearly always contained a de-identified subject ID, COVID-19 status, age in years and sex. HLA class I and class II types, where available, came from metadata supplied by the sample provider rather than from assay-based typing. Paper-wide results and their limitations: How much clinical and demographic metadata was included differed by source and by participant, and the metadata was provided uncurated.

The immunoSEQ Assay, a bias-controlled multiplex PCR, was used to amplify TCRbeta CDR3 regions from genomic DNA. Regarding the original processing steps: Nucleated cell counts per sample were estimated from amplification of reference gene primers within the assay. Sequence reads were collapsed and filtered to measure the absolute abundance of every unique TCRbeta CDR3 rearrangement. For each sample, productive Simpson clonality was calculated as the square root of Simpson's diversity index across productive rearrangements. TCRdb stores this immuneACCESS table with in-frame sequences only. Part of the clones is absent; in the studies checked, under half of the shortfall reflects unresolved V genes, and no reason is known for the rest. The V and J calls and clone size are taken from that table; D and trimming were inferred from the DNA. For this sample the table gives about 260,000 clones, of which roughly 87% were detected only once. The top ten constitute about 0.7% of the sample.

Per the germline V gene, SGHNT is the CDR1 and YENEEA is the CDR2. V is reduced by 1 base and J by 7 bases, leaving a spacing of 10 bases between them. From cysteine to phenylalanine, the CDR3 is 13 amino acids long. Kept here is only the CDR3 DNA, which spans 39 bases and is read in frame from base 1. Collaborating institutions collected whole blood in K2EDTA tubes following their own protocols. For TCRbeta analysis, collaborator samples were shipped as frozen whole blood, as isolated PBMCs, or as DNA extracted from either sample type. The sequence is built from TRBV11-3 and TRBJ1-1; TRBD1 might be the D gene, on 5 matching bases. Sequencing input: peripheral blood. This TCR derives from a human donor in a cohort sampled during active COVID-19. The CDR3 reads CASSLAWGVEAFF. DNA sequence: TGTGCCAGCAGCTTAGCATGGGGGGTTGAAGCTTTCTTT.